Each of the 20 T cell receptor beta chains below was sequenced from the same sample in a study of blood T cell repertoires in COVID-19. Assay used: immunoSEQ multiplex PCR; TCRdb lists only in-frame clones, some missing. The repertoire has some 150,000 clones, just under 90% of them found once; the top ten carry roughly 4%. Sequencing was carried out using peripheral blood. The receptors were gathered from a woman in her thirties or forties with acute or convalescent COVID-19.

This clone was seen only a few times. The genes are TRBV7-9 and TRBJ2-7; D is perhaps TRBD1 (6 bases). Trimming removed 0 bases at V and 2 bases at J, with 14 bases between. Germline lookup yields CDR1 SEHNR and CDR2 FQNEAQ (reference sequence). This CDR3 is built from 16 residues. The chain's CDR3 is CASSLAIGGRAYEQYF. CDR3 coding DNA: TGTGCCAGCAGCTTAGCAATAGGGGGTCGGGCCTACGAGCAGTACTTC.

The chain carries TRBV7-2 and TRBJ1-6; 9 bases align to TRBD1. V was clipped by 5 bases and J by 5 bases; unmatched bases: 7. This CDR3 is built from 16 residues. Looked up from germline, CDR1 is SGHTA and CDR2 is FQGNSA. CDR3 in amino acids: CASSATGGVDNSPLHF. The CDR3 DNA follows: TGTGCCAGCAGCGCGACAGGGGGAGTGGATAATTCACCCCTCCACTTT.

This chain connects TRBV7-8 to TRBJ1-2, with 8 positions matching TRBD1. Germline-derived CDR1 and CDR2 are SGHVS and FQNEAQ. The CDR3 is 16 residues long. After removal of 0 bases from V and 4 bases from J, the junction contained 7 bases not matched to a gene. CDR3 DNA sequence: TGTGCCAGCAGCTTAGCCTTTTCAGGGGGCAGCTATGGCTACACCTTC. Translation: CASSLAFSGGSYGYTF.

The chain links TRBV11-2 to TRBJ2-3, with TRBD1 matching 7 bases. J gave up 7 bases and V 4 bases, and 8 bases lay outside the gene matches. CDR1 and CDR2 from the germline V gene are SGHAT and FQNNGV. The CDR3 sequence is 14 residues long. The CDR3 spells CASSSNRGWHTQYF. The CDR3 DNA is TGTGCCAGCAGCTCAAACAGGGGTTGGCATACGCAGTATTTT.

The rearrangement joins TRBV28 to TRBJ1-2; 7 nucleotides agree with TRBD1. The J segment lost 3 bases and the V segment lost 4 bases, leaving 17 bases of the junction unmatched. The CDR3 spans 18 residues. From germline, CDR1 is MDHEN and CDR2 SYDVKM. CDR3 in amino acids: CASSSDRAQKDRHYGYTF. The CDR3 DNA is TGTGCCAGCAGTTCCGACAGGGCGCAAAAAGATAGGCACTATGGCTACACCTTC.

The chain is built from TRBV18 and TRBJ1-3; a weak D match, TRBD1 (6 bases). This CDR3 contains 17 residues. CDR1 is KGHSH and CDR2 is LQKENI in the germline V gene. V lost 3 bases and J lost 6, with 21 bases in between. The CDR3 sequence is CASSPRNYRDLENTIYF. The CDR3 DNA reads as TGTGCCAGCTCACCGCGAAACTACAGGGACCTGGAAAACACCATATATTTT.

This clone was counted only a few times. The chain joins TRBV30 to TRBJ2-7, with TRBD2 matching over 11 bases. J lost 6 bases, V lost 7 bases, and 11 bases had no gene match. This CDR3 has 14 amino acids. Germline V CDR1 and CDR2: GTSNPN, SVGIG (reference sequence). The DNA for the CDR3 is TGTGCCTTATCCATAGCGGGAGGGCCGAGCGAGCAGTACTTC. It is translated as CALSIAGGPSEQYF.

This chain uses TRBV18 with TRBJ2-7, with TRBD1 matching over 10 bases. The CDR3 loop spans 14 amino acids. The junction had 5 bases not matched to a gene; V was cut back by 3 bases and J by 6 bases. Germline CDR1 and CDR2: KGHSH and LQKENI. CDR3 DNA: TGTGCCAGCTCACCCTCCGGGACAGGGGCCGAGCAGTACTTC. Translation: CASSPSGTGAEQYF.

The V call is TRBV19, the J call TRBJ1-4; possible D gene TRBD1, 5 bases. CDR1 and CDR2 from the germline V gene are LNHDA and SQIVND (reference sequence). The CDR3 sequence is 13 residues long. V lost 3 bases, J lost 5 bases, and 7 bases lay in between. As DNA, the CDR3 is TGTGCCAGTAGTATCCAGGGAAATGAAAAACTGTTTTTT. It yields the protein CASSIQGNEKLFF. Full variable domain (remainder filled in from reference TRBV19 and TRBJ1-4): DGGITQSPKYLFRKEGQNVTLSCEQNLNHDAMYWYRQDPGQGLRLIYYSQIVNDFQKGDIAEGYSVSREKKESFPLTVTSAQKNPTAFYLCASSIQGNEKLFFGSGTQLSVL.

This chain links TRBV19 with TRBJ2-7; D is possibly TRBD1 (5 bases). The germline gives CDR1 LNHDA, CDR2 SQIVND (reference sequence). The CDR3 length is 13 residues. Trimming left V 6 bases short and J 6 bases short, with 15 bases between. Here the CDR3 reads CASRNSGFGEQYF. As DNA, the CDR3 is TGTGCCAGTAGGAACTCAGGGTTCGGCGAGCAGTACTTC.

The chain uses TRBV3-1 (or the pseudogene TRBV3-2) and TRBJ2-1; tentatively, D is TRBD2 (6 bases). This CDR3 is 15 amino acids long. CDR1 is LGHDT and CDR2 is YNNKEL in the germline V gene (reference sequence). V dropped 0 bases and J dropped 8 bases, with 14 bases sitting between them. CDR3 sequence: CASSQERDGGDEQFF. The CDR3 coding sequence is TGTGCCAGCAGCCAAGAACGGGACGGAGGGGATGAGCAGTTCTTC.

The V and J genes are TRBV6-2 or TRBV6-3 and TRBJ2-1; 11 nucleotides agree with TRBD2. The germline V gene encodes CDR1 MNHEY and CDR2 SVGEGT. J lost 0 bases, V lost 2 bases, and 6 bases had no gene match. The CDR3 has 18 amino acids. This CDR3 reads CASSYLGLAVSSYNEQFF. CDR3 in DNA: TGTGCCAGCAGTTACCTGGGACTAGCGGTGAGCTCCTACAATGAGCAGTTCTTC.

The chain has TRBV19 and TRBJ1-3, with D perhaps TRBD1 (6 bases). CDR1 LNHDA and CDR2 SQIVND come from the germline V gene (reference sequence). The CDR3 is 15 amino acids. The V and J ends lost 7 bases and 0 bases respectively, with 13 bases between them. Here the CDR3 reads CASTLTGSSGNTIYF. Here the CDR3 DNA reads TGTGCCAGTACATTAACAGGGAGCTCTGGAAACACCATATATTTT. The full variable domain, with the rest looked up from reference TRBV19 and TRBJ1-3, is DGGITQSPKYLFRKEGQNVTLSCEQNLNHDAMYWYRQDPGQGLRLIYYSQIVNDFQKGDIAEGYSVSREKKESFPLTVTSAQKNPTAFYLCASTLTGSSGNTIYFGEGSWLTVV.

This chain connects TRBV7-2 to TRBJ2-5; D unclear. The CDR3 totals 14 residues. Per germline, CDR1 SGHTA and CDR2 FQGNSA. V lost 1 base to trimming and J lost 6 bases, with 12 bases between them. CDR3 in amino acids: CASSLGAYLQTQYF. CDR3 in DNA: TGTGCCAGCAGCTTAGGGGCCTACCTCCAGACCCAGTACTTC.

The V call is TRBV5-1, the J call TRBJ2-5; TRBD2 matches at 10 bases. CDR1 and CDR2 from the germline V gene are SGHRS and YFSETQ. V was clipped by 4 bases and J by 6 bases; unmatched bases: 21. The CDR3 has 19 residues. The CDR3 nucleotides read TGCGCCAGCAGCCCGGCTTCATGGACTAGCGGAGAGCTCCCAAAGACCCAGTACTTC. It translates to CASSPASWTSGELPKTQYF.

The rearrangement joins TRBV18 to TRBJ1-2; TRBD1 agrees at 7 bases. Per the germline V gene, CDR1 is KGHSH and CDR2 is LQKENI. Trimming removed 0 bases from V and 3 bases from J; junction bases left unmatched: 4. The length of the CDR3 is 15 residues. The CDR3 loop is CASSPPNRGYYGYTF. The CDR3 DNA sequence: TGTGCCAGCTCACCACCGAACAGGGGTTACTATGGCTACACCTTC. The full variable domain, completed using reference TRBV18 and TRBJ1-2, is NAGVMQNPRHLVRRRGQEARLRCSPMKGHSHVYWYRQLPEEGLKFMVYLQKENIIDESGMPKERFSAEFPKEGPSILRIQQVVRGDSAAYFCASSPPNRGYYGYTFGSGTRLTVV.

DNA for the CDR3: TGTGCCAGCAGCACCGGGACAGCATCGGAAGAGACCCAGTACTTC. This encodes CASSTGTASEETQYF. V usage is TRBV11-3 and J usage is TRBJ2-5; TRBD1 agrees at 7 bases. The CDR3 covers 15 residues. Germline V CDR1 and CDR2: SGHNT, YENEEA. V gave up 5 bases and J gave up 3 bases; unmatched junction bases: 9.

This chain links TRBV11-3 with TRBJ1-2; no clear D. The CDR3 has 14 residues. The germline gives CDR1 SGHNT, CDR2 YENEEA. The V end lost 4 bases, the J end lost 2 bases, and 11 bases lay between the germline ends. The CDR3 DNA follows: TGTGCCAGCAGCTCCCTAACAGAGAACTATGGCTACACCTTC. Translated, it gives CASSSLTENYGYTF.

The chain joins TRBV5-8 to TRBJ2-7; maybe TRBD1 (6 bases). Looked up from germline, CDR1 is SGHTS and CDR2 is YDEGEE. This CDR3 has 14 amino acids. With 2 bases removed from V and 1 base from J, the gap between germline ends came to 10 bases. This chain's CDR3 is CASSLRQVSYEQYF. Written as DNA, the CDR3 is TGTGCCAGCAGCTTACGACAGGTTTCCTACGAGCAGTACTTC. Looking up the rest from reference TRBV5-8 and TRBJ2-7 gives the full variable domain: EAGVTQSPTHLIKTRGQQATLRCSPISGHTSVYWYQQALGLGLQFLLWYDEGEERNRGNFPPRFSGRQFPNYSSELNVNALELEDSALYLCASSLRQVSYEQYFGPGTRLTVT.

The gene calls are TRBV4-1 and TRBJ1-2; tentative D call: TRBD1 (5 bases). This CDR3 contains 16 residues. CDR1 MGHRA and CDR2 YSYEKL come from the germline V gene. V was trimmed by 3 bases and J by 6 bases, leaving 20 bases between them. CDR3 bases: TGCGCCAGCAGCCACCTTTTCGTAGCAGTAGGGGATGGCTACACCTTC. It specifies CASSHLFVAVGDGYTF.